A single sample is the source of the 17 T cell receptor beta chains below, sequenced in a study of regulatory T cells in long-lasting Graves disease. Time point described: newly diagnosed GD, antithyroid drugs for less than 3 months. The TCR library was made from RNA extracted from PBMCs. Construction of TCR beta libraries relied on iRepertoire HTBI primers and on Arm-PCR targeting CDR3 regions. TCRdb reprocessed the multiplex PCR reads via MiXCR and lists one record per CDR3 protein. Of roughly 610,000 distinct CDR3 sequences in the sample, under 20% were seen once. The data were also submitted as part of a second study, on T cells in Graves' hyperthyroidism and ophthalmopathy.

The sequencing used peripheral blood mononuclear cells (PBMCs), collected at new diagnosis, from a patient treated with antithyroid drugs. Receptors originate from a woman aged 30 to 39 with Graves disease.

The rearrangement joins TRBV18 to TRBJ2-1; 11 bases match TRBD2. Trimming removed 3 bases from V and 8 bases from J; junction bases left unmatched: 15. Germline CDR1 reads KGHSH; CDR2 reads LQKENI. The CDR3 totals 18 residues. CDR3 sequence: CASSPALSLAGGVDEQFF. CDR3 nucleotide sequence: TGTGCCAGCTCACCGGCCCTCTCCCTAGCGGGAGGCGTGGATGAGCAGTTCTTC.

The table lists this clonotype with many counts. The V gene is TRBV7-8, the J gene TRBJ2-7; D unresolved. The CDR3 spans 13 residues. V gave up 5 bases and J gave up 3 bases, with 11 bases separating them. CDR1 SGHVS and CDR2 FQNEAQ come from the germline V gene. The CDR3 bases are TGTGCCAGCAGCCCTTCTCGGGTCTACGAGCAGTACTTC. Its protein product is CASSPSRVYEQYF.

The chain employs TRBV5-1 and TRBJ2-1; D unresolved. From germline, CDR1 is SGHRS and CDR2 YFSETQ. V was pared by 5 bases and J by 5 bases, with 14 bases between. This CDR3 spans 14 amino acids. CDR3 region: CASRFRQFDNEQFF. For the CDR3, the DNA is TGCGCCAGCAGGTTTAGGCAGTTTGACAATGAGCAGTTCTTC.

There are a few counts of this clonotype. The J gene is TRBJ1-3, the V gene TRBV29-1; 7 nucleotides match TRBD1. The CDR3 runs to 14 residues. V was pared by 4 bases and J by 0 bases, with 3 bases of the junction left unmatched. Germline values: CDR1 SQVTM, CDR2 ANQGSEA. CDR3 nucleotide sequence: TGCAGCGTTGGGGGGGACAGCTCTGGAAACACCATATATTTT. Protein product: CSVGGDSSGNTIYF.

The J gene is TRBJ2-3, the V gene TRBV10-2; D is ambiguous. Per germline, CDR1 WSHSY and CDR2 SAAADI. Trimming cost V 4 bases and J 5 bases, with 10 bases left between them. This CDR3 is 13 amino acids long. The CDR3 region is CASSAEIGDTQYF. The CDR3 nucleotides read TGCGCCAGCAGTGCTGAGATCGGAGATACGCAGTATTTT.

Points on this clonotype: No conserved phenylalanine or tryptophan ends this CDR3, so it is likely a read error. V gene TRBV19 combines with J gene TRBJ1-5, with D tentatively TRBD1 (5 bases). In germline, CDR1 is LNHDA, CDR2 SQIVND (reference sequence). The CDR3 consists of 13 residues. V lost 8 bases to trimming and J lost 8 bases, with 16 bases between them. This chain's CDR3 is CASGGEAAEPQHL. CDR3 in DNA: TGTGCCAGTGGGGGGGAAGCGGCTGAGCCCCAGCATCTT.

At least ten counts were recorded for this clonotype. The chain links TRBV28 to TRBJ1-1; D possibly corresponds to TRBD1 (6 bases). V lost 3 bases to trimming and J lost 12 bases, with 14 bases between them. Germline V gene sequence: CDR1 MDHEN, CDR2 SYDVKM. The CDR3 length is 12 residues. The CDR3 coding sequence is TGTGCCAGCAGTTTTCCGGGGGCGGTATCTTTCTTT. Translating it yields CASSFPGAVSFF. Full variable domain (outside the CDR3, taken from reference TRBV28 and TRBJ1-1): DVKVTQSSRYLVKRTGEKVFLECVQDMDHENMFWYRQDPGLGLRLIYFSYDVKMKEKGDIPEGYSVSREKKERFSLILESASTNQTSMYLCASSFPGAVSFFGQGTRLTVV.

This clonotype was seen many times. The rearrangement links TRBV28 to TRBJ2-2, with D hard to call. Germline CDR1 reads MDHEN; CDR2 reads SYDVKM. This CDR3 spans 12 amino acids. Trimming pared 6 bases from V and 6 bases from J, leaving 8 bases between. In nucleotides, the CDR3 is TGTGCCAGCAGACCCCCGGCCGGGGAGCTGTTTTTT. It encodes CASRPPAGELFF.

The chain joins TRBV18 to TRBJ1-5; D is ambiguous. V was cut by 4 bases and J by 6 bases, with 10 bases left in between. This CDR3 contains 13 residues. Per germline, CDR1 KGHSH and CDR2 LQKENI. CDR3 in DNA: TGTGCCAGCTCACGAGCGGATAGTCAGCCCCAGCATTTT. It yields the protein CASSRADSQPQHF.

V gene TRBV10-3 combines with J gene TRBJ2-1; 8 bases align to TRBD1. J gave up 7 bases and V 3 bases, and 11 bases lay outside the gene matches. Germline V CDR1 and CDR2: ENHRY, SYGVKD. The CDR3 is 16 amino acids. The CDR3 protein is CAISEWNQGAGNEQFF. Written as DNA, the CDR3 is TGTGCCATCAGTGAATGGAACCAGGGGGCGGGTAATGAGCAGTTCTTC.

The V gene is TRBV30, the J gene TRBJ1-1; D not certain. CDR1 is GTSNPN, CDR2 SVGIG, per germline (reference sequence). The V gene lost 2 bases and the J gene lost 1 base, with 5 bases spanning the gap. The CDR3 loop spans 12 amino acids. The CDR3 is CAWSPGNTEAFF. CDR3 nucleotide sequence: TGTGCCTGGAGTCCGGGGAACACTGAAGCTTTCTTT.

In its sample, this clonotype was seen a few times. V and J are TRBV5-5 and TRBJ2-3; D not resolved. The germline CDR1 and CDR2 sequences are SGHKS and YYEKEE (reference sequence). CDR3 length equals 13 residues. Trimming shortened V by 0 bases and J by 4 bases, and 6 bases separated the two germline ends. DNA for the CDR3: TGTGCCAGCAGCTTGGCATGGGCAGATACGCAGTATTTT. As protein: CASSLAWADTQYF.

This clonotype was counted ten times or more. This rearrangement joins TRBV29-1 to TRBJ2-1; 9 nucleotides align to TRBD2. V gave up 5 bases and J gave up 13 bases; unmatched junction bases: 12. CDR3 length: 13 amino acids. Germline values: CDR1 SQVTM, CDR2 ANQGSEA. CDR3 sequence reads: CSVSSGDSLPQFF. CDR3 nucleotide sequence: TGCAGCGTTTCTAGCGGGGACTCCTTGCCTCAGTTCTTC.

This clonotype was picked up a small number of times. The V gene is TRBV19, the J gene TRBJ2-7; no clear D. Per germline, CDR1 LNHDA and CDR2 SQIVND (reference sequence). V gave up 1 base and J gave up 0 bases, with 4 bases separating them. CDR3 length: 13 residues. CDR3 DNA sequence: TGTGCCAGTAGTATAGGCACCTCCTACGAGCAGTACTTC. Translation gives CASSIGTSYEQYF. Combining the CDR3 with reference TRBV19 and TRBJ2-7 gives the whole variable domain DGGITQSPKYLFRKEGQNVTLSCEQNLNHDAMYWYRQDPGQGLRLIYYSQIVNDFQKGDIAEGYSVSREKKESFPLTVTSAQKNPTAFYLCASSIGTSYEQYFGPGTRLTVT.

This clonotype was found a few times. This chain joins TRBV5-1 and TRBJ2-3; 13 bases align to TRBD2. V trimming: 3 bases; J trimming: 5 bases; junction bases outside the gene matches: 9. CDR3 size: 17 residues. Germline V lookup: CDR1 SGHRS, CDR2 YFSETQ. CDR3 amino acids: CASSSRLAGGKGDTQYF. CDR3 in DNA: TGCGCCAGCAGCTCGCGACTAGCGGGAGGAAAGGGAGATACGCAGTATTTT.

This clonotype appeared a few times. The chain links TRBV7-3 to TRBJ2-5; D is possibly TRBD1 (5 bases). Looked up from germline, CDR1 is SGHTA and CDR2 is FQGTGA. The CDR3 spans 14 residues. Trimming pared 5 bases from V and 2 bases from J, leaving 12 bases between. The CDR3 DNA reads as TGTGCCAGCAGCCCCACGACAGAACAAGAGACCCAGTACTTC. Its translation is CASSPTTEQETQYF.

This clonotype has a handful of counts. The CDR3 DNA reads TGTGCCATCAGTGAGGTCACTTTGAACACTGAAGCTTTCTTT. It encodes CAISEVTLNTEAFF. The rearrangement joins TRBV10-3 to TRBJ1-1, with D unresolved. Germline loops: CDR1 ENHRY, CDR2 SYGVKD. The germline V and J ends were trimmed by 2 bases and 0 bases, with 7 bases remaining between them. This CDR3 comprises 14 residues.